This T cell receptor (beta chain) emerged from a study of T-cell reconstitution after alpha-beta-depleted transplantation in children. The study, taken as a whole, reports: Expanded clones from the graft, numbering several hundred, reportedly supplied alpha-beta T cells about two months after transplant. At the one-year point after transplant, T-cell counts and TCRbeta diversity were found to come mostly from T cells that had been newly produced.

V was cut by 3 bases and J by 2 bases, with 11 bases left in between. The CDR3 consists of 14 residues. In germline, CDR1 is SGHTA, CDR2 FQGNSA. For this clonotype: The antigen is undetermined. One base away lies a much larger clone, so this may be a sequencing read error. This is likely a read error, given that the CDR3 carries no conserved phenylalanine or tryptophan at its end.

A library of TCRbeta sequences, prepared with unique molecular identifiers, was generated. TCRdb re-derived calls from the PCR reads in MiXCR, one entry per CDR3 protein. The profile shows a few hundred thousand distinct CDR3 sequences, around 13% of them singletons. The origin of this receptor is a male patient younger than 18 who had a stem cell transplant for acute myeloid leukemia, so the T cells may come from the graft donor. The chain recombines TRBV7-2 with TRBJ2-7; either TRBD1 or TRBD2 may fit D (5 bases each). The sequences come from PBMCs, mostly from graft donor cells, collected 360 days after TCRalphabeta/CD19-depleted stem cell transplant. The DNA of the CDR3 is TGTGCCAGCAGCTTGGGACGCAACGCCTACGAGCAGTACTAC. It codes for CASSLGRNAYEQYY.